Listed here are 22 T cell receptor beta chains from one sample, sequenced in a study of a mutant IDH1 vaccine in newly diagnosed glioma. These receptors have no known antigen. Time point here: week 11, during vaccination. The study gave 300 ug of mutant IDH1 20-mer peptide per vaccine dose, with topical imiquimod. Clones were sequenced by immunoSEQ multiplex PCR, and TCRdb holds only the in-frame ones, with some missing. Of some 22,000 clones listed, 79% are singletons. The starting material was PBMCs, obtained from a glioma patient whose treatment included an IDH1 peptide vaccine. These receptors were obtained from a man aged 35 to 55 with glioma.

V usage is TRBV19 and J usage is TRBJ2-3, with D unresolved. This CDR3 region has 17 residues. V dropped 4 bases and J dropped 4 bases, with 21 bases sitting between them. Looked up from germline, CDR1 is LNHDA and CDR2 is SQIVND (reference sequence). DNA of the CDR3: TGTGCCAGTAGTACCCTCCTCACCGTGGGCTCGGCAGATACGCAGTATTTT. Protein: CASSTLLTVGSADTQYF.

This clone showed up just once. The CDR3 region is CAISVGSGGYNEQFF. The DNA for the CDR3 is TGTGCCATCAGTGTCGGTAGCGGGGGGTACAATGAGCAGTTCTTC. V and J are TRBV10-3 and TRBJ2-1; 10 nucleotides align to TRBD2. Looked up from germline, CDR1 is ENHRY and CDR2 is SYGVKD. The CDR3 is 15 residues long. V gave up 4 bases and J gave up 4 bases; unmatched junction bases: 4.

CDR3 loop: CASSLDTSNTEAFF. The CDR3 coding sequence is TGCGCCAGCAGCCTAGACACCTCTAACACTGAAGCTTTCTTT. This rearrangement joins TRBV4-1 to TRBJ1-1; D remains unclear. From germline, CDR1 is MGHRA and CDR2 YSYEKL. Trimming removed 4 bases from V and 2 bases from J, with 11 bases in between. The CDR3 sequence is 14 residues long.

This CDR3 reads CASTLGQGELDGYTF. CDR3 nucleotide sequence: TGCGCCAGCACCCTGGGGCAGGGCGAATTGGATGGCTACACCTTC. The chain couples TRBV5-1 to TRBJ1-2; tentative D call: TRBD1 (5 bases). The CDR3 is 15 amino acids. From germline, CDR1 is SGHRS and CDR2 YFSETQ. V was pared by 6 bases and J by 6 bases, with 21 bases between. Full variable domain (missing parts from reference TRBV5-1 and TRBJ1-2): KAGVTQTPRYLIKTRGQQVTLSCSPISGHRSVSWYQQTPGQGLQFLFEYFSETQRNKGNFPGRFSGRQFSNSRSEMNVSTLELGDSALYLCASTLGQGELDGYTFGSGTRLTVV.

This sequence joins TRBV5-1 and TRBJ2-2, with D maybe TRBD1 (6 bases). This CDR3 contains 15 residues. CDR1 SGHRS and CDR2 YFSETQ come from the germline V gene. V was trimmed by 4 bases and J by 4 bases, leaving 14 bases between them. The CDR3 nucleotides are TGCGCCAGCAGCCAGAACACAGGGCCCACCGGGGAGCTGTTTTTT. Translating gives CASSQNTGPTGELFF.

The chain carries TRBV18 and TRBJ2-5; 7 bases are a match to TRBD1. Germline V lookup: CDR1 KGHSH, CDR2 LQKENI. The CDR3 consists of 15 residues. The ends lost 5 bases at V and 1 base at J; junction bases unmatched: 7. Written as DNA, the CDR3 is TGTGCCAGCTCAAGGCGAGGGGGCGGCCAAGAGACCCAGTACTTC. Protein: CASSRRGGGQETQYF.

The chain has TRBV7-8 and TRBJ1-5, with unresolved D. Deletions cut 5 bases from V and 4 bases from J, with 15 bases between. The CDR3 is made up of 15 amino acids. Germline CDR1 is SGHVS and CDR2 is FQNEAQ. The DNA of the CDR3 is TGTGCCAGCAGCCCACCGGCTAGGTTGAATCAGCCCCAGCATTTT. Its protein is CASSPPARLNQPQHF.

The chain links TRBV4-2 to TRBJ2-2; 10 bases map to TRBD2. Germline loops: CDR1 LGHNA, CDR2 YNFKEQ. The ends lost 3 bases at V and 3 bases at J; junction bases unmatched: 19. The CDR3 loop spans 21 amino acids. The CDR3 protein is CASSQGSVWQREGPDTGELFF. DNA of the CDR3: TGTGCCAGCAGCCAGGGGTCAGTCTGGCAGCGGGAGGGCCCCGACACCGGGGAGCTGTTTTTT.

The chain has TRBV19 and TRBJ2-5; 8 bases are a match to TRBD1. Germline V CDR1 and CDR2: LNHDA, SQIVND (reference sequence). The CDR3 length is 14 residues. V shed 3 bases, J shed 4 bases, and the junction held 4 bases outside the gene matches. CDR3 in amino acids: CASSMSTGGETQYF. The CDR3 nucleotides read TGTGCCAGTAGTATGAGTACAGGGGGAGAGACCCAGTACTTC.

This chain connects TRBV7-9 to TRBJ2-7; possibly TRBD2 for D (6 bases). V was shortened by 3 bases and J by 6 bases, with 15 bases between the two germline ends. From germline, CDR1 is SEHNR and CDR2 FQNEAQ (reference sequence). This CDR3 has 14 residues. For the CDR3, the DNA is TGTGCCAGCAGCTTGGGGGGAGGACCCCTCGAGCAGTACTTC. Its translation is CASSLGGGPLEQYF.

V is TRBV18 and J is TRBJ1-1; D uncertain. The CDR3 covers 14 residues. Germline loops: CDR1 KGHSH, CDR2 LQKENI. Trimming took 2 bases from V and 1 from J, leaving 8 bases between them. The CDR3 sequence: CASSPGRANTEAFF. CDR3 DNA sequence: TGTGCCAGCTCACCAGGCCGGGCGAACACTGAAGCTTTCTTT.

This sequence joins TRBV10-2 and TRBJ2-7; unclear D gene. The CDR3 sequence is 14 residues long. Germline V gene sequence: CDR1 WSHSY, CDR2 SAAADI. Trimming left V 0 bases short and J 3 bases short, with 9 bases between. CDR3 loop: CASSESVGYYEQYF. DNA for the CDR3: TGCGCCAGCAGTGAGTCGGTCGGGTACTACGAGCAGTACTTC.

This clone came up a few times. The chain recombines TRBV6-1 with TRBJ2-1; D is undetermined. Trimming shortened V by 6 bases and J by 5 bases, and 8 bases separated the two germline ends. This CDR3 has 12 amino acids. Germline V lookup: CDR1 MNHNS, CDR2 SASEGT. The chain's CDR3 is CASSPRNNEQFF. For the CDR3, the DNA is TGTGCCAGCAGCCCCCGGAACAATGAGCAGTTCTTC.

The chain carries TRBV5-6 and TRBJ2-1, with D perhaps matching TRBD2 (6 bases). Deletions cut 0 bases from V and 4 bases from J, with 17 bases between. Per germline, CDR1 SGHDT and CDR2 YYEEEE. The CDR3 has 17 amino acids. The CDR3 sequence: CASSLAGSHGGYNEQFF. CDR3 sequence (DNA): TGTGCCAGCAGCTTGGCAGGTTCACACGGGGGTTACAATGAGCAGTTCTTC.

The rearrangement joins TRBV28 to TRBJ2-1; D perhaps matches TRBD2 (5 bases). The V gene lost 6 bases and the J gene lost 5 bases, with 11 bases spanning the gap. Germline V gene data show CDR1 as MDHEN and CDR2 as SYDVKM. This CDR3 is built from 13 residues. The CDR3 is CASSNGDNNEQFF. The CDR3 nucleotides read TGTGCCAGCAGCAACGGGGATAACAATGAGCAGTTCTTC.

The genes are TRBV6-5 and TRBJ2-2, with D perhaps TRBD1 (6 bases). Per the germline V gene, CDR1 is MNHEY and CDR2 is SVGAGI. V lost 4 bases and J lost 7, with 19 bases in between. The CDR3 is 16 amino acids. The CDR3 region has the DNA TGTGCCAGCAGTTCGCCCCTGGCAGGGGTGGACGGGGAGCTGTTTTTT. It is translated as CASSSPLAGVDGELFF.

This chain joins TRBV9 and TRBJ2-2; 8 bases fit TRBD2. Trimming took 0 bases from V and 5 from J; bases not matched to a gene: 9. CDR3 length: 17 residues. Germline V gene lookup returns CDR1 SGDLS and CDR2 YYNGEE. The CDR3 loop is CASSVDGRAGWTGELFF. The CDR3 bases are TGTGCCAGCAGCGTAGACGGGAGGGCGGGGTGGACCGGGGAGCTGTTTTTT.

The table lists this clone with a few counts. Here the CDR3 reads CASEDTGELFF. The DNA for the CDR3 is TGTGCCAGCGAAGACACCGGGGAGCTGTTTTTT. The chain has TRBV2 and TRBJ2-2; D is ambiguous. Trimming pared 8 bases from V and 3 bases from J, leaving 4 bases between. The CDR3 loop spans 11 amino acids. Germline CDR1 reads SNHLY; CDR2 reads FYNNEI.

V is TRBV5-1 and J is TRBJ1-1; tentatively, D is TRBD1 (5 bases). Germline CDR1 is SGHRS and CDR2 is YFSETQ. The CDR3 is 15 residues long. V lost 4 bases, J lost 1 base, and 14 bases lay in between. CDR3 nucleotide sequence: TGCGCCAGCAGCCTGAGTCCCGGGGGGAACACTGAAGCTTTCTTT. Protein product: CASSLSPGGNTEAFF.

The CDR3 DNA follows: TGTGCCAGCTCCCCGGGACTAACCTCCACCGGGGAGCTGTTTTTT. Amino acids: CASSPGLTSTGELFF. V and J are TRBV6-1 and TRBJ2-2; 7 positions match TRBD2. CDR3 length: 15 amino acids. In germline, CDR1 is MNHNS, CDR2 SASEGT. The ends lost 8 bases at V and 4 bases at J; junction bases unmatched: 10.

The CDR3 nucleotides read TGCAGCGTATCGCCTACCACCTCTTCCGAGCAGTACTTC. Its protein product is CSVSPTTSSEQYF. The chain recombines TRBV29-1 with TRBJ2-7; D not certain. Germline V gene lookup returns CDR1 SQVTM and CDR2 ANQGSEA. The CDR3 loop spans 13 amino acids. With 6 bases removed from V and 6 bases from J, the gap between germline ends came to 18 bases.

This chain uses TRBV2 with TRBJ2-2; D gene ambiguous. The CDR3 consists of 16 residues. Germline CDR1 is SNHLY and CDR2 is FYNNEI. The V end lost 3 bases, the J end lost 2 bases, and 13 bases lay between the germline ends. The CDR3 region is CASSDLRIPNTGELFF. The CDR3 DNA reads TGTGCCAGCAGTGACCTACGGATACCAAACACCGGGGAGCTGTTTTTT.